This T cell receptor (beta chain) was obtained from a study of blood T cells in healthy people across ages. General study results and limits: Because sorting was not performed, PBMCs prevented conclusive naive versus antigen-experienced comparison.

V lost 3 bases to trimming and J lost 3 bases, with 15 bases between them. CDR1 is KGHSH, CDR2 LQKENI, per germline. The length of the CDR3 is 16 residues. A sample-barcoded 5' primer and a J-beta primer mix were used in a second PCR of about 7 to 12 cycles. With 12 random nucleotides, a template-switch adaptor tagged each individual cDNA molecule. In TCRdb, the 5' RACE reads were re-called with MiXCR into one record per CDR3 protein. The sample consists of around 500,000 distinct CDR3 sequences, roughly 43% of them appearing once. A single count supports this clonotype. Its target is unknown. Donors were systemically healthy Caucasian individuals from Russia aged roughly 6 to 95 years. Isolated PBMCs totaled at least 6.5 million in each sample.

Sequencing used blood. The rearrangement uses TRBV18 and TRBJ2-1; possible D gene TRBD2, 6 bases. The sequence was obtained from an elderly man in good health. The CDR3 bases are TGTGCCAGCTCACCGGTAGCGGTAACCTACTACAATGAGCAGTTCTTC. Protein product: CASSPVAVTYYNEQFF. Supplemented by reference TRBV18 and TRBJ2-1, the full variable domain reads NAGVMQNPRHLVRRRGQEARLRCSPMKGHSHVYWYRQLPEEGLKFMVYLQKENIIDESGMPKERFSAEFPKEGPSILRIQQVVRGDSAAYFCASSPVAVTYYNEQFFGPGTRLTVL.